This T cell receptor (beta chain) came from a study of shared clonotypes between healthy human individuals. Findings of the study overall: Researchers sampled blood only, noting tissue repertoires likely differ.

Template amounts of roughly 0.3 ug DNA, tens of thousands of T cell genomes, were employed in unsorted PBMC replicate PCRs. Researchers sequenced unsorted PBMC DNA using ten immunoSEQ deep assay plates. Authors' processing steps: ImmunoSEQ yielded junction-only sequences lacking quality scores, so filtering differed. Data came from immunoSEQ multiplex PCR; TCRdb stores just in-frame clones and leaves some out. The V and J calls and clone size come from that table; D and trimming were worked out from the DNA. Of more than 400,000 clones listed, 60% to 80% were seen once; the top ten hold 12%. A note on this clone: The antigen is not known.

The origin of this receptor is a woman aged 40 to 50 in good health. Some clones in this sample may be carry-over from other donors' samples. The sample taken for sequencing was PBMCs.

The CDR3 nucleotides read TGCGCCAGCAGCGGGATATATTACGAGCAGTACTTC. Its protein product is CASSGIYYEQYF. V usage is TRBV5-1 and J usage is TRBJ2-7; D gene ambiguous. Germline V gene sequence: CDR1 SGHRS, CDR2 YFSETQ. The CDR3 runs to 12 residues. Trimming removed 4 bases from V and 4 bases from J, with 9 bases in between.